A single sample gave rise to the 22 T cell receptor beta chains below, sequenced in a study of T cells after yellow fever vaccination. MiXCR, applied by TCRdb to the 5' RACE reads, yields one record per CDR3 protein. Among under 550,000 distinct CDR3 sequences listed, about a fifth were seen once. The source material was PBMCs, sampled 20 to 25 days after the first yellow fever vaccination. Receptors originate from a man between 18 and 35 years old who received the YFV17D yellow fever vaccine.

This clonotype was observed a handful of times. The chain uses TRBV25-1 and TRBJ2-3; D is possibly TRBD1 (6 bases). V lost 0 bases and J 4 bases, leaving 11 bases between the germline ends. Germline V lookup: CDR1 MGHDK, CDR2 SYGVNS. The length of the CDR3 is 15 residues. CDR3 nucleotides: TGTGCCAGCAGTGAATATAGTTCAGGGGCAGATACGCAGTATTTT. Translation: CASSEYSSGADTQYF.

This chain links TRBV7-2 with TRBJ2-5; TRBD2 matches at 7 bases. Germline CDR1 reads SGHTA; CDR2 reads FQGNSA. The CDR3 contains 14 residues. V shed 5 bases, J shed 4 bases, and the junction held 7 bases outside the gene matches. The CDR3: CASSTRAGRETQYF. DNA for the CDR3: TGTGCCAGCAGCACCCGAGCGGGGAGAGAGACCCAGTACTTC.

This clonotype appeared a few times. The J gene is TRBJ2-5, the V gene TRBV4-1; D is undetermined. In germline, CDR1 is MGHRA, CDR2 YSYEKL. The V gene lost 1 base and the J gene lost 5 bases, with 14 bases spanning the gap. The CDR3 length is 15 residues. The CDR3 spells CASSQGPTHSETQYF. CDR3 DNA sequence: TGCGCCAGCAGCCAAGGACCTACACATTCGGAGACCCAGTACTTC.

The rearrangement uses TRBV4-1 and TRBJ2-3; D is possibly TRBD1 (6 bases). Germline assignment: CDR1 MGHRA and CDR2 YSYEKL. This CDR3 comprises 16 residues. V was trimmed by 5 bases and J by 2 bases, leaving 17 bases between them. CDR3 region: CASSSRVTGLTDTQYF. The CDR3 DNA sequence: TGCGCCAGCAGCTCGCGGGTGACAGGTCTCACAGATACGCAGTATTTT.

The chain joins TRBV5-1 to TRBJ2-3, with D possibly being TRBD1 (5 bases). CDR3 size: 14 residues. CDR1 and CDR2 (germline): SGHRS, YFSETQ. The V gene lost 10 bases and the J gene lost 4 bases, with 19 bases spanning the gap. CDR3 amino acids: CAGRRRGMPDTQYF. The CDR3 coding sequence is TGCGCCGGGCGGCGTAGGGGAATGCCAGATACGCAGTATTTT.

This clonotype was seen ten or more times. The J gene is TRBJ1-5, the V gene TRBV20-1; a possible D gene is TRBD1 (5 bases). Trimming shortened V by 5 bases and J by 5 bases, and 16 bases separated the two germline ends. The CDR3 is 14 amino acids. Germline V gene data show CDR1 as DFQATT and CDR2 as SNEGSKA (reference sequence). The CDR3 protein is CSAQGLELYQPQHF. The CDR3 DNA reads as TGCAGTGCTCAGGGACTGGAGTTATATCAGCCCCAGCATTTT.

The CDR3 is CASSSYLAPNATYEQYF. CDR3 bases: TGTGCCAGCAGCTCTTATCTGGCCCCAAACGCGACCTACGAGCAGTACTTC. The rearrangement links TRBV3-1 to TRBJ2-7, with D uncertain. The ends were cut back, 5 bases at V and 2 bases at J, with 22 bases in the middle. Germline CDR1 is LGHDT and CDR2 is YNNKEL (reference sequence). CDR3 length: 17 residues.

J is TRBJ2-3 and V is TRBV12-5; TRBD2 matches 8 bases. This CDR3 has 18 amino acids. The germline V gene encodes CDR1 LGHNT and CDR2 FRNRAP. Trimming at V came to 6 bases and at J to 0 bases, leaving 14 bases not matched to a gene. CDR3 sequence reads: CASGGKRGTTSSTDTQYF. CDR3 sequence (DNA): TGTGCTAGTGGGGGAAAGCGGGGGACTACCTCTAGCACAGATACGCAGTATTTT.

The chain uses TRBV12-3 or TRBV12-4 and TRBJ2-5; D gene ambiguous. The CDR3 extends over 14 amino acids. V lost 7 bases and J 0 bases, leaving 12 bases between the germline ends. The CDR3 nucleotides are TGTGCCAGCACCTCATATGGGAACCAAGAGACCCAGTACTTC. Encoded protein: CASTSYGNQETQYF.

CDR3 amino acids: CASSEGQGPADGELFF. DNA of the CDR3: TGTGCCAGCAGTGAGGGACAGGGGCCTGCTGACGGGGAGCTGTTTTTT. This chain connects TRBV6-1 to TRBJ2-2; 10 positions match TRBD1. This CDR3 comprises 16 residues. Germline-derived CDR1 and CDR2 are MNHNS and SASEGT. Germline trimming cut 3 bases from V and 7 bases from J; bases unmatched to any gene: 8.

V gene TRBV9 combines with J gene TRBJ1-1, with D maybe TRBD1 (5 bases). Trimming removed 4 bases from V and 3 bases from J, with 10 bases in between. The germline gives CDR1 SGDLS, CDR2 YYNGEE. This CDR3 is built from 13 residues. CDR3 coding DNA: TGTGCCAGCAGCCGGAGGGACCACACTGAAGCTTTCTTT. Translating it yields CASSRRDHTEAFF.

The chain combines TRBV7-2 with TRBJ2-7; 8 bases agree with TRBD2. J gave up 1 base and V 3 bases, and 11 bases lay outside the gene matches. Germline CDR1 SGHTA, CDR2 FQGNSA. The CDR3 covers 17 residues. The CDR3 loop reads CASSLVGNLAGSYEQYF. Here the CDR3 DNA reads TGTGCCAGCAGCTTGGTGGGGAATCTAGCGGGTTCCTACGAGCAGTACTTC.

The sample holds a few counts of this clonotype. The V and J genes are TRBV27 and TRBJ2-3; no firm D call. This CDR3 has 13 amino acids. V dropped 4 bases and J dropped 6 bases, with 11 bases sitting between them. Germline V gives CDR1 MNHEY, CDR2 SMNVEV (reference sequence). The CDR3 coding sequence is TGTGCCAGCAGTTCCCCAACAGTGGATACGCAGTATTTT. Its protein product is CASSSPTVDTQYF.

This rearrangement joins TRBV4-1 to TRBJ1-1; TRBD1 might be the D (6 bases). Trimming shortened V by 1 base and J by 7 bases, and 13 bases separated the two germline ends. Germline CDR1 and CDR2: MGHRA and YSYEKL. This CDR3 contains 14 residues. For the CDR3, the DNA is TGCGCCAGCAGCCAAGTAGATAGGGGGGGTGAAGCTTTCTTT. It is translated as CASSQVDRGGEAFF.

This clonotype came up a few times. The genes are TRBV4-2 and TRBJ2-5; 8 bases line up with TRBD2. J lost 5 bases, V lost 3 bases, and 11 bases had no gene match. This CDR3 contains 16 residues. Germline V CDR1 and CDR2: LGHNA, YNFKEQ. CDR3 DNA: TGTGCCAGCAGCCAGGGGGGCGGGGGGTCGTATGAGACCCAGTACTTC. It specifies CASSQGGGGSYETQYF.

The chain uses TRBV10-3 and TRBJ1-2, with 10 bases matching TRBD1. This CDR3 has 15 residues. V lost 10 bases, J lost 0 bases, and 8 bases stayed unmatched. Germline V gives CDR1 ENHRY, CDR2 SYGVKD. As DNA, the CDR3 is TGTGCCACCCGGGACAGGGGAAACACTAACTATGGCTACACCTTC. Translating it yields CATRDRGNTNYGYTF.

The chain is built from TRBV4-3 and TRBJ2-7; TRBD2 matches at 9 bases. Germline V CDR1 and CDR2: LGHNA, YSLEER. This CDR3 region has 20 residues. Trimming removed 2 bases from V and 0 bases from J; junction bases left unmatched: 17. The CDR3 region is CASSQCGWLAGAIISYEQYF. The CDR3 region has the DNA TGCGCCAGCAGCCAATGCGGATGGTTAGCGGGGGCGATAATCTCCTACGAGCAGTACTTC.

The V gene is TRBV20-1, the J gene TRBJ2-1, with 8 bases lining up with TRBD2. Per germline, CDR1 DFQATT and CDR2 SNEGSKA (reference sequence). Trimming took 6 bases from V and 2 from J; bases not matched to a gene: 6. This CDR3 spans 14 amino acids. CDR3 loop: CSAHGGAAYNEQFF. CDR3 coding DNA: TGCAGTGCCCACGGGGGGGCCGCCTACAATGAGCAGTTCTTC.

The chain combines TRBV18 with TRBJ1-4; D might be TRBD1 (6 bases). CDR1 is KGHSH, CDR2 LQKENI, per germline. The length of the CDR3 is 16 residues. The V end lost 4 bases, the J end lost 5 bases, and 17 bases lay between the germline ends. The chain's CDR3 is CASSQSLVGGNEKLFF. The DNA of the CDR3 is TGTGCCAGCTCACAGTCCCTCGTAGGGGGGAATGAAAAACTGTTTTTT.

A word on this clonotype: No DNA is shown, since the ends of the CDR3 on it are uncertain; the CDR3 is the one TCRdb lists. The CDR3 here is CASSHGQYFGEQYF. The chain has TRBV7-2 and TRBJ2-7; TRBD1, the table's D call, lacks a check against the DNA. Per germline, CDR1 SGHTA and CDR2 FQGNSA. The length of the CDR3 is 14 amino acids, counting both ends.

The V and J genes are TRBV9 and TRBJ1-1; 8 bases are a match to TRBD1. Germline loops: CDR1 SGDLS, CDR2 YYNGEE. The junction had 4 bases not matched to a gene; V was cut back by 2 bases and J by 1 base. The CDR3 spans 15 residues. The CDR3 sequence: CASSVTGAGNTEAFF. Written as DNA, the CDR3 is TGTGCCAGCAGCGTGACAGGGGCAGGGAACACTGAAGCTTTCTTT.

This clonotype was seen a few times. The chain carries TRBV20-1 and TRBJ2-3; 8 bases agree with TRBD1. Trimming removed 6 bases from V and 1 base from J; junction bases left unmatched: 15. Germline CDR1 DFQATT, CDR2 SNEGSKA (reference sequence). This CDR3 spans 17 amino acids. The CDR3 region has the DNA TGCAGTGCCGACGGCTTGTCGGACAGGGCGGGCACAGATACGCAGTATTTT. It specifies CSADGLSDRAGTDTQYF.